This passage covers 32 T cell receptor beta chains from one sample sequenced in a study of T cells in Graves' hyperthyroidism and ophthalmopathy. Amplification yielded TCR beta CDR3 regions, with RNA transcripts as the source. A set of HTBI primers served as the primers for a first-round RT-PCR of the TCR CDR3. TCRdb reanalysed the multiplex PCR reads using MiXCR and keeps one entry per CDR3 protein. The profile shows some 460,000 distinct CDR3 sequences, around 14% of them singletons. Source material: blood. The source of these receptors is a woman aged 18-29 years with Graves' hyperthyroidism.

This clonotype has at least ten counts. V usage is TRBV7-3 and J usage is TRBJ2-7; 8 bases map to TRBD2. Germline lookup yields CDR1 SGHTA and CDR2 FQGTGA. The CDR3 spans 14 residues. The V gene end was trimmed by 3 bases and the J gene end by 5 bases; junction bases not matched to a gene: 6. CDR3 region: CASSLGSGINEQYF. The DNA of the CDR3 is TGTGCCAGCAGCTTGGGTAGCGGGATCAACGAGCAGTACTTC.

About this clonotype: A much larger clone sits a single nucleotide away, making a read error possible. The genes are TRBV7-3 and TRBJ2-3, with TRBD2 matching over 9 bases. The germline gives CDR1 SGHTA, CDR2 FQGTGA. With V trimmed by 5 bases and J by 6 bases, 12 bases remained unmatched. This CDR3 has 16 residues. CDR3 in DNA: TGTGCCAGCAGCGCACTAGCGGGTGCCTTGGAGGATACGCAGTATTTT. Amino acid sequence: CASSALAGALEDTQYF. The full variable domain, rest sourced from reference TRBV7-3 and TRBJ2-3, is GAGVSQTPSNKVTEKGKYVELRCDPISGHTALYWYRQSLGQGPEFLIYFQGTGAADDSGLPNDRFFAVRPEGSVSTLKIQRTERGDSAVYLCASSALAGALEDTQYFGPGTRLTVL.

The CDR3 sequence: CASSRDRRKAFF. The DNA for the CDR3 is TGTGCCAGCAGTCGGGACAGGAGAAAAGCTTTCTTT. This chain uses TRBV28 with TRBJ1-1, with 8 bases aligning to TRBD1. Germline V gives CDR1 MDHEN, CDR2 SYDVKM. The CDR3 consists of 12 residues. Trimming took 5 bases from V and 9 from J; bases not matched to a gene: 5.

This clonotype was seen just once. The V gene is TRBV7-2, the J gene TRBJ2-1, with 13 bases identical to TRBD2. V dropped 5 bases and J dropped 2; count of bases not matched to a gene: 3. Germline values: CDR1 SGHTA, CDR2 FQGNSA. CDR3 size: 16 residues. As DNA, the CDR3 is TGTGCCAGCAGCCAAACTAGCGGGGGGGCCTACAATGAGCAGTTCTTC. This gives the protein CASSQTSGGAYNEQFF.

CDR3 amino acids: CASSLRLRGGSSYNEQFF. In nucleotides, the CDR3 is TGTGCCAGCAGCTTAAGGTTGCGGGGAGGGAGCTCCTACAATGAGCAGTTCTTC. The chain links TRBV11-2 to TRBJ2-1; 7 bases are shared with TRBD2. Losses at the gene ends were 2 bases for V and 0 bases for J; bases not matched to a gene: 10. The CDR3 runs 18 residues. Germline CDR1 and CDR2: SGHAT and FQNNGV.

This clonotype was picked up many times. The gene calls are TRBV18 and TRBJ2-5, with no clear D. Germline CDR1 KGHSH, CDR2 LQKENI. The CDR3 contains 14 residues. V lost 0 bases and J lost 5, with 10 bases in between. The chain's CDR3 is CASSPPYLVETQYF. The CDR3 region has the DNA TGTGCCAGCTCACCACCCTACCTCGTGGAGACCCAGTACTTC.

This clonotype showed up many times. The rearrangement uses TRBV6-6 and TRBJ2-1; D possibly corresponds to TRBD2 (6 bases). Germline V CDR1 and CDR2: MNHNY, SVGAGI (reference sequence). V was clipped by 4 bases and J by 5 bases, with 18 bases between them. This CDR3 contains 16 residues. The CDR3: CASSFGLPFAHNEQFF. The CDR3 DNA sequence: TGTGCCAGCAGTTTCGGACTACCATTCGCCCACAATGAGCAGTTCTTC.

Ten or more counts support this clonotype. The chain has TRBV27 and TRBJ2-7, with D unclear. The V gene lost 3 bases and the J gene lost 4 bases, with 16 bases spanning the gap. From germline, CDR1 is MNHEY and CDR2 SMNVEV (reference sequence). The CDR3 sequence is 15 residues long. The CDR3 loop reads CASSLRRFGEYEQYF. As DNA, the CDR3 is TGTGCCAGCAGTTTGCGTCGGTTTGGGGAATACGAGCAGTACTTC.

This clonotype was seen a handful of times. The genes are TRBV4-2 and TRBJ1-2, with D tentatively TRBD1 (5 bases). The CDR3 totals 15 residues. Trimming took off 0 bases at V and 6 bases at J, with 14 bases between the two ends. The germline V gene encodes CDR1 LGHNA and CDR2 YNFKEQ. The CDR3 loop reads CASSQDWRGWDGYTF. CDR3 nucleotide sequence: TGTGCCAGCAGCCAAGATTGGAGGGGATGGGATGGCTACACCTTC.

This clonotype has more than one count but fewer than ten. The rearrangement joins TRBV24-1 to TRBJ2-3; the match to TRBD1 covers 9 bases. The CDR3 covers 15 residues. Germline CDR1 and CDR2: KGHDR and SFDVKD. The V gene end was trimmed by 4 bases and the J gene end by 6 bases; junction bases not matched to a gene: 7. The CDR3 is CATSDQGQGTDTQYF. The CDR3 nucleotides are TGTGCCACCAGTGACCAGGGACAGGGTACGGATACGCAGTATTTT.

The chain uses TRBV11-2 and TRBJ1-2, with TRBD1 matching 7 bases. V dropped 5 bases and J dropped 7; count of bases not matched to a gene: 7. CDR1 is SGHAT and CDR2 is FQNNGV in the germline V gene. CDR3 length equals 13 residues. Here the CDR3 DNA reads TGTGCCAGCAGCCCTGGGACAGCCTTTGGCTACACCTTC. Its protein product is CASSPGTAFGYTF.

The rearrangement uses TRBV19 and TRBJ2-5; D is tentatively TRBD1 or TRBD2 (5 bases each). CDR1 is LNHDA and CDR2 is SQIVND in the germline V gene (reference sequence). Trimming removed 3 bases at V and 5 bases at J, with 16 bases between. The CDR3 is made up of 15 amino acids. CDR3 residues: CASSIPRDESETQYF. As DNA, the CDR3 is TGTGCCAGTAGTATCCCTCGGGACGAGTCGGAGACCCAGTACTTC.

This clonotype occurred a few times. This chain connects TRBV7-3 to TRBJ2-2, with D uncertain. Looked up from germline, CDR1 is SGHTA and CDR2 is FQGTGA. The CDR3 runs to 17 residues. Trimming took 1 base from V and 6 from J, leaving 18 bases between them. The CDR3 bases are TGTGCCAGCAGCTTAAATCCCCCCCCGATCTCCTCCGGGGAGCTGTTTTTT. It is translated as CASSLNPPPISSGELFF.

This sequence joins TRBV12-3 or TRBV12-4 and TRBJ2-4; D not resolved. The germline V and J ends were trimmed by 2 bases and 6 bases, with 5 bases remaining between them. CDR3 length: 12 amino acids. The CDR3 region has the DNA TGTGCCAGCAGTTTAAAGGGAAACATTCAGTACTTC. This gives the protein CASSLKGNIQYF.

This clonotype appeared many times. The rearrangement uses TRBV20-1 and TRBJ2-7; possible D gene TRBD2, 6 bases. Trimming removed 0 bases from V and 0 bases from J, with 15 bases in between. The germline V gene has CDR1 DFQATT and CDR2 SNEGSKA (reference sequence). This CDR3 has 16 residues. Here the CDR3 reads CSARDLRDPTSYEQYF. The DNA for the CDR3 is TGCAGTGCTAGAGATCTGCGGGACCCCACCTCCTACGAGCAGTACTTC.

There are many counts of this clonotype. This chain connects TRBV18 to TRBJ1-1; the match to TRBD1 covers 9 bases. Looked up from germline, CDR1 is KGHSH and CDR2 is LQKENI. The CDR3 loop spans 14 amino acids. V lost 4 bases and J lost 1; bases outside the gene matches: 1. As DNA, the CDR3 is TGTGCCAGCTCACGACAGGGGGGGAACACTGAAGCTTTCTTT. Encoded protein: CASSRQGGNTEAFF.

This chain connects TRBV20-1 to TRBJ1-4; D not resolved. The germline V and J ends were trimmed by 0 bases and 8 bases, with 13 bases remaining between them. CDR3 length: 14 amino acids. Germline lookup yields CDR1 DFQATT and CDR2 SNEGSKA (reference sequence). The CDR3 nucleotides read TGCAGTGCTAGAGATCTCGGGGTGAAAGAAAAACTGTTTTTT. Translating gives CSARDLGVKEKLFF.

V and J are TRBV19 and TRBJ2-7, with D perhaps TRBD1 or TRBD2 (6 bases each). V lost 2 bases, J lost 6 bases, and 11 bases lay in between. The CDR3 length is 13 residues. Germline assignment: CDR1 LNHDA and CDR2 SQIVND (reference sequence). In nucleotides, the CDR3 is TGTGCCAGTAGTATACAATGGGGGGCCGAGCAGTACTTC. It codes for CASSIQWGAEQYF.

J is TRBJ2-3 and V is TRBV5-1, with D possibly being TRBD1 or TRBD2 (5 bases each). The length of the CDR3 is 16 residues. CDR1 SGHRS and CDR2 YFSETQ come from the germline V gene. V was clipped by 5 bases and J by 0 bases, with 16 bases between them. The CDR3 sequence: CASSRGSSISTDTQYF. In DNA form, the CDR3 reads TGCGCCAGCAGTCGGGGCTCTAGCATCAGCACAGATACGCAGTATTTT.

In this sample, this clonotype turned up many times. The V and J genes are TRBV28 and TRBJ2-2, with unresolved D. Germline CDR1 MDHEN, CDR2 SYDVKM. The CDR3 is made up of 14 amino acids. Trimming left V 2 bases short and J 5 bases short, with 9 bases between. CDR3 sequence: CASSLLEGTGELFF. The DNA for the CDR3 is TGTGCCAGCAGTTTACTAGAAGGTACCGGGGAGCTGTTTTTT. The full variable domain, in which reference TRBV28 and TRBJ2-2 provide the parts outside the CDR3, is DVKVTQSSRYLVKRTGEKVFLECVQDMDHENMFWYRQDPGLGLRLIYFSYDVKMKEKGDIPEGYSVSREKKERFSLILESASTNQTSMYLCASSLLEGTGELFFGEGSRLTVL.

Ten or more counts support this clonotype. V and J are TRBV20-1 and TRBJ2-3; a weak D match, TRBD1 (5 bases). The CDR3 loop spans 14 amino acids. Germline assignment: CDR1 DFQATT and CDR2 SNEGSKA (reference sequence). Trimming removed 0 bases at V and 2 bases at J, with 9 bases between. CDR3 bases: TGCAGTGCTAGAGATAGGGGCCTCACAGATACGCAGTATTTT. It encodes CSARDRGLTDTQYF.

V usage is TRBV7-9 and J usage is TRBJ2-7, with 9 bases fitting TRBD2. Germline CDR1 is SEHNR and CDR2 is FQNEAQ (reference sequence). The ends lost 8 bases at V and 7 bases at J; junction bases unmatched: 27. The CDR3 loop spans 19 amino acids. The CDR3 spells CASLPPRDGSSGATGEQYF. DNA for the CDR3: TGTGCCAGCCTCCCGCCTCGGGACGGTTCTAGCGGGGCGACGGGGGAGCAGTACTTC.

This clonotype was found many times. V and J are TRBV3-1 and TRBJ2-7; D remains unclear. The CDR3 is 14 amino acids. CDR1 is LGHDT and CDR2 is YNNKEL in the germline V gene (reference sequence). The germline V and J ends were trimmed by 2 bases and 2 bases, with 10 bases remaining between them. The CDR3 DNA reads TGTGCCAGCAGCCAATCTAACAGACCCTACGAGCAGTACTTC. Its protein is CASSQSNRPYEQYF.

This clonotype was seen repeatedly, ten times or more. This chain connects TRBV27 to TRBJ2-7; D not resolved. The germline V gene encodes CDR1 MNHEY and CDR2 SMNVEV (reference sequence). V was shortened by 3 bases and J by 7 bases, with 16 bases between the two germline ends. The CDR3 loop spans 14 amino acids. The CDR3 DNA sequence: TGTGCCAGCAGTTTCGGCAGTCCACTTGGTGAGCAGTACTTC. Translation: CASSFGSPLGEQYF.

The chain combines TRBV10-3 with TRBJ2-1; tentatively, D is TRBD1 (6 bases). V lost 4 bases and J 0 bases, leaving 7 bases between the germline ends. CDR3 length equals 14 residues. Germline loops: CDR1 ENHRY, CDR2 SYGVKD. The CDR3 loop reads CAISADSSYNEQFF. Here the CDR3 DNA reads TGTGCCATCAGTGCGGACAGCTCCTACAATGAGCAGTTCTTC.

The V call is TRBV19, the J call TRBJ1-2; the D gene is possibly TRBD1 (6 bases). The V gene's germline CDR1 is LNHDA and CDR2 SQIVND (reference sequence). The CDR3 is made up of 15 amino acids. The germline V and J ends were trimmed by 1 base and 3 bases, with 12 bases remaining between them. In DNA form, the CDR3 reads TGTGCCAGTAGTATAGTGGGGGACATAGACTATGGCTACACCTTC. Residues: CASSIVGDIDYGYTF.

In this sample, this clonotype turned up many times. This chain links TRBV5-5 with TRBJ2-3; no firm D call. Germline CDR1 is SGHKS and CDR2 is YYEKEE (reference sequence). Trimming left V 2 bases short and J 3 bases short, with 13 bases between. The CDR3 covers 15 residues. The CDR3 coding sequence is TGTGCCAGCAGCTTCGGTCTGGTCAAAACAGATACGCAGTATTTT. Its protein product is CASSFGLVKTDTQYF.

The chain is built from TRBV6-1 and TRBJ2-3; D call uncertain. This CDR3 is built from 14 residues. Trimming removed 6 bases at V and 2 bases at J, with 12 bases between. Looked up from germline, CDR1 is MNHNS and CDR2 is SASEGT. CDR3 DNA sequence: TGTGCCAGCAGCCCCTGGGCAGCCACAGATACGCAGTATTTT. The encoded protein is CASSPWAATDTQYF.

This clonotype was seen ten or more times. The CDR3 here is CASSEEAGTYNEQFF. CDR3 DNA sequence: TGTGCCAGCAGTGAAGAGGCAGGGACCTACAATGAGCAGTTCTTC. V gene TRBV2 combines with J gene TRBJ2-1, with D tentatively TRBD1 (5 bases). The CDR3 runs to 15 residues. The V and J ends lost 1 base and 2 bases respectively, with 9 bases between them. CDR1 is SNHLY and CDR2 is FYNNEI in the germline V gene.

This clonotype was seen ten or more times. The chain couples TRBV5-6 to TRBJ2-3; tentatively, D is TRBD2 (7 bases). The CDR3 covers 16 residues. Germline V CDR1 and CDR2: SGHDT, YYEEEE. V lost 1 base to trimming and J lost 3 bases, with 15 bases between them. As DNA, the CDR3 is TGTGCCAGCAGCTTGCGCGTGGCGGGGGCAACAGATACGCAGTATTTT. Translated: CASSLRVAGATDTQYF.

The V call is TRBV3-1, the J call TRBJ2-5; 9 nucleotides match TRBD1. V trimming: 4 bases; J trimming: 6 bases; junction bases outside the gene matches: 9. CDR3 size: 15 residues. CDR1 and CDR2 (germline): LGHDT, YNNKEL (reference sequence). CDR3 region: CASSLQGAWGKTQYF. The CDR3, as DNA: TGTGCCAGCAGCCTACAGGGGGCTTGGGGAAAGACCCAGTACTTC.

The genes are TRBV2 and TRBJ1-2; 12 nucleotides align to TRBD1. Looked up from germline, CDR1 is SNHLY and CDR2 is FYNNEI. Germline trimming cut 7 bases from V and 5 bases from J; bases unmatched to any gene: 14. CDR3 length: 17 amino acids. The CDR3 spells CASTLRSGTGGQYGYTF. CDR3 nucleotide sequence: TGTGCCAGCACGCTCCGATCCGGGACAGGGGGCCAGTATGGCTACACCTTC.